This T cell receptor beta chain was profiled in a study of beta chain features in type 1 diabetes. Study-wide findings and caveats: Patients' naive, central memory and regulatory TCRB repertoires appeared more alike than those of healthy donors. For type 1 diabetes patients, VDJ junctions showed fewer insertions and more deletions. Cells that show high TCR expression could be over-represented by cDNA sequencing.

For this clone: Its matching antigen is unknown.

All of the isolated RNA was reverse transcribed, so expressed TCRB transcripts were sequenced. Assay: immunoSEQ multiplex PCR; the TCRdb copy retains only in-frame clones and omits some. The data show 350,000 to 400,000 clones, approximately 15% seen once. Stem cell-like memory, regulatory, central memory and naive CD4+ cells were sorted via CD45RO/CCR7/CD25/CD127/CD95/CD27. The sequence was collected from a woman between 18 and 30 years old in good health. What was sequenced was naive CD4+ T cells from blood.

CDR3 protein: CASSMGTYNEQFF. As DNA, the CDR3 is TGTGCCAGCAGCATGGGGACTTACAATGAGCAGTTCTTC. The chain carries TRBV9 and TRBJ2-1, with D possibly matching TRBD2 (6 bases). CDR3 length: 13 amino acids. Germline loops: CDR1 SGDLS, CDR2 YYNGEE. Trimming pared 4 bases from V and 4 bases from J, leaving 9 bases between.